The 32 T cell receptor beta chains in this list originate from one sample, sequenced in a study of cytomegalovirus exposure and HLA in healthy donors. The PCR used 60 Vbeta and 13 Jbeta primers. Sequencing used immunoSEQ multiplex PCR; TCRdb keeps in-frame clones, though not all of them. The data hold about 180,000 clones, with around 80% observed a single time. The sequenced material came from PBMCs. The receptors here all came from a girl aged 5-17 years in good health and CMV-seropositive.

The chain recombines TRBV28 with TRBJ2-7, with 7 nucleotides matching TRBD1. The CDR3 sequence is 14 residues long. The V and J ends lost 4 bases and 5 bases, in that order; junction bases with no gene match: 8. Germline V lookup: CDR1 MDHEN, CDR2 SYDVKM. The CDR3 region has the DNA TGTGCCAGCAGTTCCCGACAGGGTTTGGACGAGCAGTACTTC. Protein product: CASSSRQGLDEQYF.

This chain joins TRBV5-1 and TRBJ2-2; 7 bases agree with TRBD2. Germline values: CDR1 SGHRS, CDR2 YFSETQ. Trimming at V came to 0 bases and at J to 4 bases, leaving 12 bases not matched to a gene. The CDR3 is 18 residues long. CDR3 bases: TGCGCCAGCAGCTTGGGGTCCGGCGGGAGAGGGGTCACCGGGGAGCTGTTTTTT. Translated, it gives CASSLGSGGRGVTGELFF. Full variable domain (rest looked up from reference TRBV5-1 and TRBJ2-2): KAGVTQTPRYLIKTRGQQVTLSCSPISGHRSVSWYQQTPGQGLQFLFEYFSETQRNKGNFPGRFSGRQFSNSRSEMNVSTLELGDSALYLCASSLGSGGRGVTGELFFGEGSRLTVL.

The rearrangement uses TRBV12-5 and TRBJ2-7, with 7 bases identical to TRBD1. Trimming took 7 bases from V and 0 from J; bases not matched to a gene: 6. Germline CDR1 LGHNT, CDR2 FRNRAP. CDR3 length equals 14 residues. The CDR3 sequence is CASAPRDSSYEQYF. CDR3 in DNA: TGTGCTAGTGCCCCCCGGGACAGCTCCTACGAGCAGTACTTC.

The gene calls are TRBV5-4 and TRBJ2-3; 12 positions agree with TRBD2. Trimming cost V 4 bases and J 2 bases; bases outside gene matches: 5. Germline lookup yields CDR1 SGHNT and CDR2 YYREEE (reference sequence). This CDR3 has 16 residues. This chain's CDR3 is CASSTRLAGVTDTQYF. The CDR3 nucleotides read TGTGCCAGCAGCACGAGACTAGCGGGGGTCACAGATACGCAGTATTTT.

This clone has just one count. This rearrangement joins TRBV25-1 to TRBJ2-7; 7 bases map to TRBD1. The CDR3 totals 17 residues. The germline V gene encodes CDR1 MGHDK and CDR2 SYGVNS. Trimming took 3 bases from V and 0 from J; bases not matched to a gene: 11. CDR3 amino acids: CASSDRPGTENSYEQYF. Here the CDR3 DNA reads TGTGCCAGCAGTGATCGGCCAGGGACAGAGAACTCCTACGAGCAGTACTTC.

The rearrangement uses TRBV29-1 and TRBJ2-2, with 12 bases identical to TRBD2. In germline, CDR1 is SQVTM, CDR2 ANQGSEA. The length of the CDR3 is 16 residues. With 2 bases clipped from V and 8 bases from J, the junction kept 9 bases outside the gene matches. For the CDR3, the DNA is TGCAGCGTTGAATTTCCTAGCGGGAGGGCCTCTGGGGAGCTGTTTTTT. Translation gives CSVEFPSGRASGELFF.

The chain uses TRBV5-1 and TRBJ2-5; D call uncertain. The CDR3 has 14 residues. Germline CDR1 is SGHRS and CDR2 is YFSETQ. V was pared by 2 bases and J by 3 bases, with 11 bases between. CDR3 sequence: CASSLDWRKETQYF. The CDR3 DNA sequence: TGCGCCAGCAGCTTAGACTGGCGTAAAGAGACCCAGTACTTC.

V usage is TRBV10-1 and J usage is TRBJ1-2; 7 bases are shared with TRBD1. With V trimmed by 0 bases and J by 8 bases, 3 bases remained unmatched. Germline CDR1 reads WNHNN; CDR2 reads SYGVQD (reference sequence). The CDR3 runs to 13 residues. The CDR3 loop reads CASSESGGYGYTF. The CDR3, as DNA: TGCGCCAGCAGTGAGTCAGGGGGCTACGGCTACACCTTC.

The chain links TRBV7-9 to TRBJ2-4; D might be TRBD1 (7 bases). The V and J ends lost 3 bases and 2 bases respectively, with 14 bases between them. The CDR3 consists of 16 residues. CDR1 is SEHNR and CDR2 is FQNEAQ in the germline V gene (reference sequence). The CDR3 DNA is TGTGCCAGCAGCTTGACAGGGCGCGGGACCAAAAACATTCAGTACTTC. Its protein is CASSLTGRGTKNIQYF.

J is TRBJ2-2 and V is TRBV5-4; possible D gene TRBD2, 6 bases. Germline V gives CDR1 SGHNT, CDR2 YYREEE (reference sequence). Trimming removed 4 bases from V and 0 bases from J, with 10 bases in between. CDR3 length: 15 amino acids. The CDR3 spells CASSHPGANTGELFF. CDR3 coding DNA: TGTGCCAGCAGCCACCCGGGGGCGAACACCGGGGAGCTGTTTTTT.

V is TRBV30 and J is TRBJ2-1, with 8 bases that match TRBD2. The germline CDR1 and CDR2 sequences are GTSNPN and SVGIG (reference sequence). The CDR3 has 15 amino acids. Trimming at V came to 7 bases and at J to 6 bases, leaving 14 bases not matched to a gene. The CDR3 DNA sequence: TGTGCCTCGCGAGTTAAAGCGGGAGAATTCAATGAGCAGTTCTTC. It encodes CASRVKAGEFNEQFF.

This clone was seen only once. The chain joins TRBV6-5 to TRBJ2-3; D uncertain. Germline V gives CDR1 MNHEY, CDR2 SVGAGI. Trimming pared 6 bases from V and 7 bases from J, leaving 5 bases between. The CDR3 totals 10 residues. The CDR3 DNA reads as TGTGCCAGCAGCCGTAATACGCAGTATTTT. Amino acids: CASSRNTQYF.

The CDR3 region has the DNA TGCGCCAGCAGCTTGGCTAGGCTAGCGGGAGTGGATACGCAGTATTTT. This codes for CASSLARLAGVDTQYF. The chain combines TRBV5-1 with TRBJ2-3, with 10 bases identical to TRBD2. The CDR3 is made up of 16 amino acids. Per germline, CDR1 SGHRS and CDR2 YFSETQ. Trimming removed 0 bases from V and 6 bases from J; junction bases left unmatched: 7.

The CDR3 protein is CATSRGRVGTDTQYF. Here the CDR3 DNA reads TGTGCCACCAGCAGAGGGAGGGTGGGTACAGATACGCAGTATTTT. V usage is TRBV15 and J usage is TRBJ2-3; tentatively, D is TRBD2 (6 bases). The germline V and J ends were trimmed by 1 base and 3 bases, with 11 bases remaining between them. CDR1 and CDR2 from the germline V gene are LNHNV and YYDKDF (reference sequence). The CDR3 has 15 amino acids.

This chain links TRBV18 with TRBJ2-5; D unclear. The CDR3 runs to 13 residues. Germline values: CDR1 KGHSH, CDR2 LQKENI. With 4 bases removed from V and 2 bases from J, the gap between germline ends came to 8 bases. CDR3 bases: TGTGCCAGCTCACGAACTACACAAGAGACCCAGTACTTC. This codes for CASSRTTQETQYF. The variable domain in full, with the rest retrieved from reference TRBV18 and TRBJ2-5, is NAGVMQNPRHLVRRRGQEARLRCSPMKGHSHVYWYRQLPEEGLKFMVYLQKENIIDESGMPKERFSAEFPKEGPSILRIQQVVRGDSAAYFCASSRTTQETQYFGPGTRLLVL.

The V call is TRBV9, the J call TRBJ2-3, with 11 bases lining up with TRBD2. CDR1 and CDR2 (germline): SGDLS, YYNGEE. Trimming cost V 4 bases and J 2 bases; bases outside gene matches: 6. This CDR3 has 16 residues. As DNA, the CDR3 is TGTGCCAGCAGCCCCTGGACTAGCGGGTACACAGATACGCAGTATTTT. It translates to CASSPWTSGYTDTQYF. Using reference TRBV9 and TRBJ2-3 for the parts outside the CDR3, the full variable domain is DSGVTQTPKHLITATGQRVTLRCSPRSGDLSVYWYQQSLDQGLQFLIQYYNGEERAKGNILERFSAQQFPDLHSELNLSSLELGDSALYFCASSPWTSGYTDTQYFGPGTRLTVL.

The chain recombines TRBV6-5 with TRBJ2-5; D perhaps matches TRBD1 (7 bases). This CDR3 spans 16 amino acids. V was cut by 2 bases and J by 7 bases, with 20 bases left in between. From germline, CDR1 is MNHEY and CDR2 SVGAGI. As DNA, the CDR3 is TGTGCCAGCAGTTACGGGGGGACAGCTAAGCGCGGGACCCAGTACTTC. Its translation: CASSYGGTAKRGTQYF.

V and J are TRBV7-9 and TRBJ1-5; D ambiguous. The CDR3 consists of 12 residues. The germline V gene encodes CDR1 SEHNR and CDR2 FQNEAQ (reference sequence). Trimming stripped 4 bases from V and 4 bases from J, with 5 bases between. As DNA, the CDR3 is TGTGCCAGCAGCTCACTAAATCAGCCCCAGCATTTT. Protein product: CASSSLNQPQHF.

The chain is built from TRBV9 and TRBJ2-1; 12 positions agree with TRBD2. V gave up 0 bases and J gave up 5 bases; unmatched junction bases: 9. The CDR3 has 18 residues. Germline V lookup: CDR1 SGDLS, CDR2 YYNGEE. This CDR3 is CASSVDPSGRAFDNEQFF. Here the CDR3 DNA reads TGTGCCAGCAGCGTAGACCCTAGCGGGAGGGCCTTCGACAATGAGCAGTTCTTC.

This chain joins TRBV18 and TRBJ1-2; 8 nucleotides match TRBD1. Germline V gives CDR1 KGHSH, CDR2 LQKENI. V lost 2 bases, J lost 7 bases, and 12 bases stayed unmatched. This CDR3 is 16 amino acids long. The CDR3, as DNA: TGTGCCAGCTCACCAGAGGACAGGGAGGTCTCGAGTGGCTACACCTTC. Protein sequence: CASSPEDREVSSGYTF. The whole variable domain, filled in from reference TRBV18 and TRBJ1-2, reads NAGVMQNPRHLVRRRGQEARLRCSPMKGHSHVYWYRQLPEEGLKFMVYLQKENIIDESGMPKERFSAEFPKEGPSILRIQQVVRGDSAAYFCASSPEDREVSSGYTFGSGTRLTVV.

The J gene is TRBJ1-1, the V gene TRBV27; D is uncertain. Germline CDR1 is MNHEY and CDR2 is SMNVEV (reference sequence). The V gene lost 0 bases and the J gene lost 1 base, with 6 bases spanning the gap. This CDR3 has 14 amino acids. The CDR3 DNA reads as TGTGCCAGCAGTTTATCTTCTTGGAACACTGAAGCTTTCTTT. Translating it yields CASSLSSWNTEAFF.

This chain connects TRBV27 to TRBJ2-5; D not certain. CDR1 and CDR2 from the germline V gene are MNHEY and SMNVEV (reference sequence). The CDR3 consists of 13 residues. V gave up 3 bases and J gave up 5 bases, with 10 bases separating them. The DNA of the CDR3 is TGTGCCAGCAGTTTTGGGCGTGGGGAGACCCAGTACTTC. Amino acid sequence: CASSFGRGETQYF.

The V and J genes are TRBV5-1 and TRBJ2-6; perhaps TRBD1 as D (6 bases). The germline V and J ends were trimmed by 5 bases and 1 base, with 19 bases remaining between them. This CDR3 is built from 18 residues. CDR1 SGHRS and CDR2 YFSETQ come from the germline V gene. CDR3 sequence: CASRPDPTGPSGANVLTF. The CDR3 bases are TGCGCCAGCAGACCAGACCCAACAGGGCCATCTGGGGCCAACGTCCTGACTTTC. The full variable domain, rest sourced from reference TRBV5-1 and TRBJ2-6, is KAGVTQTPRYLIKTRGQQVTLSCSPISGHRSVSWYQQTPGQGLQFLFEYFSETQRNKGNFPGRFSGRQFSNSRSEMNVSTLELGDSALYLCASRPDPTGPSGANVLTFGAGSRLTVL.

The V and J genes are TRBV6-1 and TRBJ2-7, with TRBD2 matching over 14 bases. This CDR3 has 15 residues. Looked up from germline, CDR1 is MNHNS and CDR2 is SASEGT. The V gene end was trimmed by 1 base and the J gene end by 5 bases; junction bases not matched to a gene: 1. For the CDR3, the DNA is TGTGCCAGCAGTGAAGGGACTAGCGGGAGGCACGAGCAGTACTTC. Translating it yields CASSEGTSGRHEQYF.

The chain is built from TRBV5-1 and TRBJ1-2, with D maybe TRBD1 (5 bases). This CDR3 has 14 residues. V gave up 1 base and J gave up 8 bases, with 15 bases separating them. The germline gives CDR1 SGHRS, CDR2 YFSETQ. The CDR3, as DNA: TGCGCCAGCAGCTTGTTCGGGCAGGGCGGCGGCTACACCTTC. Translation: CASSLFGQGGGYTF.

V and J are TRBV27 and TRBJ2-3; 12 bases are shared with TRBD2. CDR3 length equals 14 residues. Trimming cost V 6 bases and J 5 bases; bases outside gene matches: 3. Germline CDR1 MNHEY, CDR2 SMNVEV (reference sequence). This CDR3 is CASSGTSGLDTQYF. The CDR3 coding sequence is TGTGCCAGCAGCGGGACTAGCGGGTTAGATACGCAGTATTTT.

The chain joins TRBV4-3 to TRBJ2-1, with TRBD1 matching 7 bases. The germline CDR1 and CDR2 sequences are LGHNA and YSLEER. The J segment lost 3 bases and the V segment lost 4 bases, leaving 6 bases of the junction unmatched. The CDR3 is made up of 15 amino acids. The CDR3 region is CASSRDRAYYNEQFF. The CDR3 DNA reads TGCGCCAGCAGCCGCGACAGGGCCTACTACAATGAGCAGTTCTTC.

The chain links TRBV7-3 to TRBJ2-3, with D maybe TRBD2 (6 bases). Germline V gives CDR1 SGHTA, CDR2 FQGTGA. The V gene lost 5 bases and the J gene lost 4 bases, with 16 bases spanning the gap. The CDR3 contains 15 residues. The CDR3 DNA sequence: TGTGCCAGCAGCCCCGGGAGAAGCGAGGCAGATACGCAGTATTTT. This sequence encodes CASSPGRSEADTQYF.

The rearrangement joins TRBV11-2 to TRBJ1-5; 8 nucleotides line up with TRBD1. Germline V gives CDR1 SGHAT, CDR2 FQNNGV. J was trimmed by 4 bases and V by 4 bases; bases with no gene match: 3. The CDR3 totals 14 residues. The CDR3 loop is CASSYGQGNQPQHF. The CDR3 bases are TGTGCCAGCAGCTACGGACAGGGTAATCAGCCCCAGCATTTT.

The gene calls are TRBV29-1 and TRBJ1-1, with D possibly being TRBD1 (5 bases). The germline V gene encodes CDR1 SQVTM and CDR2 ANQGSEA. Trimming left V 6 bases short and J 6 bases short, with 11 bases between. The CDR3 is 11 residues long. The chain's CDR3 is CSVDKASEAFF. CDR3 nucleotide sequence: TGCAGCGTGGACAAGGCTTCTGAAGCTTTCTTT. The variable domain in full, completed from reference TRBV29-1 and TRBJ1-1, reads SAVISQKPSRDICQRGTSLTIQCQVDSQVTMMFWYRQQPGQSLTLIATANQGSEATYESGFVIDKFPISRPNLTFSTLTVSNMSPEDSSIYLCSVDKASEAFFGQGTRLTVV.

This clone is a singleton in its sample. This sequence joins TRBV27 and TRBJ1-1; D is perhaps TRBD1 (5 bases). V dropped 6 bases and J dropped 6 bases, with 11 bases sitting between them. Germline V gives CDR1 MNHEY, CDR2 SMNVEV (reference sequence). This CDR3 contains 12 residues. The CDR3 protein is CASRLGQAEAFF. CDR3 bases: TGTGCCAGCAGATTAGGACAAGCTGAAGCTTTCTTT.

The chain carries TRBV5-6 and TRBJ1-2; unclear D gene. Germline values: CDR1 SGHDT, CDR2 YYEEEE. V lost 0 bases to trimming and J lost 4 bases, with 7 bases between them. The CDR3 spans 13 residues. The CDR3 spells CASSLDSTYGYTF. Here the CDR3 DNA reads TGTGCCAGCAGCTTGGACAGCACCTATGGCTACACCTTC.